Below, one T cell receptor beta chain is given with its context. The sample belongs to a study of blood T cell repertoires in COVID-19. The CDR3 contains 14 residues. V was pared by 2 bases and J by 3 bases, with 10 bases between. Germline V gives CDR1 LGHDT, CDR2 YNNKEL (reference sequence). Sequencing was performed with immunoSEQ multiplex PCR; in TCRdb, only in-frame clones are kept and a portion is missing. The sample has 350,000 to 450,000 clones; around nine tenths are singletons. The J gene is TRBJ1-1, the V gene TRBV3-1 (or the pseudogene TRBV3-2); D is unresolved. The clonotype originates from a woman under 30 who had been exposed to COVID-19. The sequencing input was PBMCs or T cells enriched from blood (not recorded which). CDR3 coding DNA: TGTGCCAGCAGCCAAAAGGGAGATTACACTGAAGCTTTCTTT. This translates into CASSQKGDYTEAFF.